Listed below are T cell receptor beta chains from one sample, sequenced in a study of beta chain features in type 1 diabetes. Measured with immunoSEQ multiplex PCR; TCRdb has only the in-frame clones, and not every one. The table shows 250,000 to 300,000 clones, with less than 30% occurring only once. The sample taken for sequencing was naive CD4+ T cells from blood. The receptors shown here come from a woman aged 25-40 years with type 1 diabetes. The conserved cysteine and the conserved F or W are not part of the CDR3 here. Fields, in order: V gene, J gene, clone size, CDR3 protein. Expanded clones get a size class; other rows say once, few or many, or leave the size out.

>TRBV9|TRBJ1-1|.
ASSVAASADTEAF
>TRBV6-5|TRBJ1-1|.
ASRQDRARTEAF
>TRBV29-1|TRBJ2-2|few
SVDGDRGSGELF
>TRBV11-2|TRBJ2-3|.
ASSRRTWTDGTDTQY
>TRBV29-1|TRBJ2-7|.
SPNTGNYEQY
>TRBV30|TRBJ2-7|few
AWSGGLAKDEQY
>TRBV6-5|TRBJ1-1|.
ASSYSTVMNTEAF
>TRBV29-1|TRBJ2-7|.
SASRGLLGEQY
>TRBV27|TRBJ2-2|.
ASSLGTGNTGELF
>TRBV23-1|TRBJ2-5|.
ASRRDSQQETQY
>TRBV4-1|TRBJ2-5|.
ASSQDPGGRFWRETQY
>TRBV4-1|TRBJ1-5|few
ASSRDRGVNQPQH
>TRBV30|TRBJ1-5|few
AWSGTGGGQPQH
>TRBV15|TRBJ2-1|.
ATSRTTQGVNYNEQF
>TRBV5-4|TRBJ2-7|few
ASSEASGSSYEQY
>TRBV5-6|TRBJ2-7|.
ASSSRWTGIYEQY
>TRBV7-3|TRBJ2-3|.
ASSLMGRVTDTQY
>TRBV4-1|TRBJ1-5|.
ASSPTGRVSNQPQH
>TRBV2|TRBJ2-3|.
ASSALAGGLTDTQY
>TRBV4-1|TRBJ2-1|.
ASSKQPGQRSYNEQF
>TRBV7-6|TRBJ1-1|.
ASSSSSTGHTEAF
>TRBV6-1|TRBJ2-1|few
ASRSGGRAQF
>TRBV2|TRBJ2-5|.
ASNSGSTETQY
>TRBV9|TRBJ2-7|few
ASSTGTGTSYEQY
>TRBV30|TRBJ1-2|.
AWTGAHGYT
>TRBV5-4|TRBJ2-3|few
ASSPDLITDTQY
>TRBV2|TRBJ2-5|.
ASSAEHRLVQETQY
>TRBV30|TRBJ1-1|few
AWRETAEAF
>TRBV7-2|TRBJ2-1|few
ASSLGGSHNEQF
>TRBV28|TRBJ2-2|.
ASSLTGSGELF
>TRBV6-6|TRBJ2-1|few
ASSHSGRSNNEQF
>TRBV9|TRBJ1-3|.
ASSVTGGPSSGNTIY
>TRBV30|TRBJ2-5|.
AWGQAGETQY
>TRBV4-1|TRBJ2-5|.
ASSPPAGGHQETQY
>TRBV30|TRBJ2-7|.
AWTSGSKEQY
>TRBV4-2|TRBJ2-1|few
ASSPKVKRGDNEQF
>TRBV20-1|TRBJ1-1|few
SAPRYTEAF
>TRBV30|TRBJ2-5|few
AWELAPQETQY
>TRBV7-7|TRBJ2-5|.
ASSLDGGGETQY
>TRBV4-1|TRBJ2-7|.
ASSYGGRGTYEQY
>TRBV29-1|TRBJ1-2|.
STEVLSYGYT
>TRBV11-1|TRBJ2-1|.
ASSRTSANNEQF
>TRBV10-3|TRBJ1-5|.
AISDNSNQPQH
>TRBV7-2|TRBJ2-1|.
ASSLVAIGSEQF
>TRBV5-1|TRBJ2-5|few
ASSQRVQETQY
>TRBV4-1|TRBJ2-1|.
ASRQRNEQF
>TRBV29-1|TRBJ2-5|few
SVEVVAGGETQY
>TRBV15|TRBJ2-1|.
ATRLDWTVGGPEQF
>TRBV18|TRBJ1-2|.
ASRTTGINGYT
>TRBV30|TRBJ2-1|.
AWSLSGRPDEQF
>TRBV27|TRBJ2-1|.
ASSLAGTRYNEQF
>TRBV5-1|TRBJ2-5|.
ASRQIAGGPETQY
>TRBV23-1|TRBJ2-5|few
ASSQSGKKEETQY
>TRBV15|TRBJ1-5|few
ATSREGTGLQPQH
>TRBV30|TRBJ2-3|few
AWSSRLAVPTDTQY
>TRBV5-1|TRBJ2-5|few
ASSQESNQY
>TRBV5-1|TRBJ2-1|.
ASSFRAGAYNEQF
>TRBV7-3|TRBJ2-1|few
ASSLAGGLYNEQF
>TRBV18|TRBJ2-5|few
ASSPPWPEETQY